Reported below is one T cell receptor (beta chain). Those enrolled, adults aged roughly 18 to 95 years, came from 24 US areas. Participant reports of clinical history set cohort assignment. This specimen belongs to a study of blood T cell repertoires in COVID-19. Study as a whole: The study drew acute and convalescent COVID-19 samples from the United States, Italy and Spain.

Study processing details: Reference gene primers were amplified, and this amplification served to estimate nucleated cell counts. Repertoires were generated with immunoSEQ multiplex PCR, while TCRdb's copy carries only in-frame clones and drops some. V, J and clone size were drawn from that table, and D and trimming were deduced from the DNA. The table lists some 390,000 clones, 89% of them singletons. Germline loops: CDR1 LNHDA, CDR2 SQIVND (reference sequence). V shed 6 bases and J 2 bases; nucleotides not matched to a gene: 3. The CDR3 spans 14 residues. The sample taken for sequencing was PBMCs or T cells enriched from blood (not recorded which). This clonotype was sampled from a woman aged 30 to 39 who had recovered from COVID-19. The chain has TRBV19 and TRBJ2-5, with 10 bases lining up with TRBD1. This CDR3 is CASRPDRGQETQYF. In DNA form, the CDR3 reads TGTGCCAGTAGACCGGACAGGGGGCAAGAGACCCAGTACTTC.